This T cell receptor (beta chain) derives from a study of blood T cell repertoires in COVID-19. Study-level information: The origin of the acute and convalescent COVID-19 samples was the United States, Italy and Spain. T cells, B-cell-depleted T cells, or PBMCs supplied cDNA or gDNA.

The V and J ends lost 5 bases and 5 bases, in that order; junction bases with no gene match: 4. The germline gives CDR1 SGHVS, CDR2 FNYEAQ. This CDR3 contains 14 residues. How the authors handled the data: Amplifying reference gene primers gave estimates of nucleated cell counts. Only in-frame clones appear in the TCRdb table, and some are missing; sequencing was by immunoSEQ multiplex PCR. D and trimming come from the DNA, and the V and J calls and clone size come from that table. The repertoire holds about 220,000 clones, with around four fifths as singletons. The V gene is TRBV7-6, the J gene TRBJ1-4; 8 nucleotides match TRBD1. The sequence derives from a man aged 25 to 40 with active or convalescent COVID-19. The specimen sequenced was peripheral blood. The CDR3 DNA sequence: TGTGCCAGCAGCCTCGGACAGGGCAATGAAAAACTGTTTTTT. This gives the protein CASSLGQGNEKLFF. Full variable domain (missing parts from reference TRBV7-6 and TRBJ1-4): GAGVSQSPRYKVTKRGQDVALRCDPISGHVSLYWYRQALGQGPEFLTYFNYEAQQDKSGLPNDRFSAERPEGSISTLTIQRTEQRDSAMYRCASSLGQGNEKLFFGSGTQLSVL.